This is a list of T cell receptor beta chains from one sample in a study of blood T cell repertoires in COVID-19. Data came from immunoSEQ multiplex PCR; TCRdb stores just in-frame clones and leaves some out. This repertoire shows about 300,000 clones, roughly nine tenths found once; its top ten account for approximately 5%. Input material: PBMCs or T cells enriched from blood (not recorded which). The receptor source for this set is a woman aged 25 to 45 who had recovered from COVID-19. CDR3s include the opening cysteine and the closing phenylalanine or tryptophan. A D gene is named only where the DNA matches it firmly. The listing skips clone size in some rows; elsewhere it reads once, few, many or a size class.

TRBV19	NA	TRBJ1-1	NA	TGTGCCAGTAGTAACCTTGGGGCTCCTGAAGCTTTCTTT	CASSNLGAPEAFF
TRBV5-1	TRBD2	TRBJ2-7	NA	TGCGCCAGCGCGGCTAGCGGGGCCTCCTACGAGCAGTACTTC	CASAASGASYEQYF
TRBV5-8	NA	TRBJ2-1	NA	TGTGCCAGCAGCTTGGGGAGGAATGAGCAGTTCTTC	CASSLGRNEQFF
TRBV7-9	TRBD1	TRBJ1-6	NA	TGTGCCAGCAGCCCAGGCAGGGGGCGGAATTCACCCCTCCACTTT	CASSPGRGRNSPLHF
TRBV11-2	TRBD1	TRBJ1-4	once	TGTGCCAGCAGCGACCGGGGGGGACAGGGGCATGAAAAACTGTTTTTT	CASSDRGGQGHEKLFF
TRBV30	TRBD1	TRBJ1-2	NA	TGTGCCTGGGACAGGGGCGCATTGGATGAAACCTTC	CAWDRGALDETF
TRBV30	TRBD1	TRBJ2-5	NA	TGTGCCTGGAGTGCAGGGGGCTCGGAGACCCAGTACTTC	CAWSAGGSETQYF
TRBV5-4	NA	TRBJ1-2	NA	TGTGCCAGCAGCTTGAGCGGGACGGTCTATGGCTACACCTTC	CASSLSGTVYGYTF
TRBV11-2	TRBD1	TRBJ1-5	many	TGTGCCAACTTACAGGGGAATAGCAATCAGCCCCAGCATTTT	CANLQGNSNQPQHF
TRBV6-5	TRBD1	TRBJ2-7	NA	TGTGCCAGCAGCGGGACAGACGAGCAGTACTTC	CASSGTDEQYF
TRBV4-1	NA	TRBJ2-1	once	TGCGCCAGCAGCCAAGATCAGGGGCCGAGGGGTGAGCAGTTCTTC	CASSQDQGPRGEQFF
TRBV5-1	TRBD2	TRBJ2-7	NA	TGCGCCAGCACCCGGACTAGCGGGGGCTCCTACGAGCAGTACTTC	CASTRTSGGSYEQYF
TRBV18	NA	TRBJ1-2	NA	TGTGCCAGCTCACCGACGGGAGGGACTCGCAACTATGGCTACACCTTC	CASSPTGGTRNYGYTF
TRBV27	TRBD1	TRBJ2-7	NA	TGTGCCAGCAGAACCGGGACAGGGGAAGAGCAGTACTTC	CASRTGTGEEQYF
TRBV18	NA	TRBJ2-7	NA	TGTGCCAGCTCCGACAGTTTCTCCTACGAGCAGTACTTC	CASSDSFSYEQYF
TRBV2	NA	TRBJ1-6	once	TGTGCCAGCAGTGAAGACAGGGACGTTAATTCACCCCTCCACTTT	CASSEDRDVNSPLHF
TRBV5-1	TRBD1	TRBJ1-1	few	TGCGCCAGCAGCTTACAGGGGGCCGAAGCTTTCTTT	CASSLQGAEAFF
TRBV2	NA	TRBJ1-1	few	TGTGCCAGCAGTGAATGGAAAGGGGCCACTGAAGCTTTCTTT	CASSEWKGATEAFF
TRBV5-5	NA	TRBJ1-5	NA	TGTGCCAGCAGCTCGGAGCCAGCGGTGGGTAATCAGCCCCAGCATTTT	CASSSEPAVGNQPQHF
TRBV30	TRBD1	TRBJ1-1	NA	TGTGCCTGGAGTGTACTCAGTCAGGGGGGCACTGAAGCTTTCTTT	CAWSVLSQGGTEAFF
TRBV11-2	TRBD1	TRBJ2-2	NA	TGTGCCAGCAGCTCGTTTCAGGGGGCTTACACCGGGGAGCTGTTTTTT	CASSSFQGAYTGELFF
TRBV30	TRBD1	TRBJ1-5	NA	TGTGCCTGGAGTGAGACAGGGGCCGAGTGGCCCCAGCATTTT	CAWSETGAEWPQHF
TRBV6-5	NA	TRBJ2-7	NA	TGTGCCAGCATTCTCAGCGGATTGCCCTACGAGCAGTACTTC	CASILSGLPYEQYF
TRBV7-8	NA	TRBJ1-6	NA	TGTGCCAGCAGCTTGCGGGACCGCGATTCACCCCTCCACTTT	CASSLRDRDSPLHF
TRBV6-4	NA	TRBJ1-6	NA	TGTGCCAGCAGTGACTCGACGGGGATCGGTTCACCCCTCCACTTT	CASSDSTGIGSPLHF
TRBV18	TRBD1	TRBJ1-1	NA	TGTGCCAGCTCCCCGGACAGGGCCGCTGAAGCTTTCTTT	CASSPDRAAEAFF
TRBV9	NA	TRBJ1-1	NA	TGTGCCAGCAGCGTAGTAGGGGGGGCCACTGAAGCTTTCTTT	CASSVVGGATEAFF
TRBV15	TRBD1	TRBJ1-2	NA	TGTGCCACCAGCAGAGGGACAGGCAACTATGGCTACACCTTC	CATSRGTGNYGYTF
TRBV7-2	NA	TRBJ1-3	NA	TGTGCCAGCAGCTTAAGCGGAGGTTCTGGAAACACCATATATTTT	CASSLSGGSGNTIYF
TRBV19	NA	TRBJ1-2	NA	TGTGCCAGTAGTAGGCAGGGTTTGTATGGCTACACCTTC	CASSRQGLYGYTF
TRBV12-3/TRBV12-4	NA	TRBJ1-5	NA	TGTGCCAGCAGGCTCCAGAATAATCAGCCCCAGCATTTT	CASRLQNNQPQHF
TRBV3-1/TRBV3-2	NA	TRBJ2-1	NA	TGTGCCAGCAGCCACCCCCAGGTAGAGGGTGAGCAGTTCTTC	CASSHPQVEGEQFF
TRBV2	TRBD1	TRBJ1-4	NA	TGTGCCACCACAGGGGAGAGCTGGGGTGAAAAACTGTTTTTT	CATTGESWGEKLFF
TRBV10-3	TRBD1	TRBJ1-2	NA	TGTGCCGCTGGGCCCGGACAGGGGGGCTATGGCTACACCTTC	CAAGPGQGGYGYTF
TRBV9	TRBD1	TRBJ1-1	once	TGTGCCAGCAGCGAGACAGGGTCCGATGTTGTTGCTTTCTTT	CASSETGSDVVAFF
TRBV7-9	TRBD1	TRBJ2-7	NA	TGTGCCACACAGGGGGCTCGCTACGAGCAGTACTTC	CATQGARYEQYF
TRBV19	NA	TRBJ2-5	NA	TGTGCCAGTAGTGCGGGCGGAGAGACCCAGTACTTC	CASSAGGETQYF
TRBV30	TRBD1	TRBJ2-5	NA	TGTGCCTGGAGTGGGGGACAGGGGCCTCAAGAGACCCAGTACTTC	CAWSGGQGPQETQYF
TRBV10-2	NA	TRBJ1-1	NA	TGCGCCAGCAGTGATGACGGAGACACTGAAGCTTTCTTT	CASSDDGDTEAFF
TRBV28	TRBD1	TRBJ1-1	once	TGTGCCAGCAGTTTCAGGGGGATGCTCACTGAAGCTTTCTTT	CASSFRGMLTEAFF
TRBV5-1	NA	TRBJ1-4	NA	TGCGCCAGCAGCTTGGACGGGGTTTCGATCGAAAAACTGTTTTTT	CASSLDGVSIEKLFF
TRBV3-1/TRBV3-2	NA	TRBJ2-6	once	TGTGCCAGCCGGACAGTCTCTGGGGCCAACGTCCTGACTTTC	CASRTVSGANVLTF
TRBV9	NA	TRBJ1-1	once	TGTGCCAGCAGCCAAGCACGGGGCACTGAAGCTTTCTTT	CASSQARGTEAFF
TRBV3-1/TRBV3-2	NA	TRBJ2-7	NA	TGTGCCAGCAGCCCCAGGGACACCTACGAGCAGTACTTC	CASSPRDTYEQYF
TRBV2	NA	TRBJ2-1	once	TGTGCCAGCAGTGAAAAGAGCACAGGGAAGCATGAGCAGTTCTTC	CASSEKSTGKHEQFF
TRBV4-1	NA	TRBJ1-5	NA	TGCGCCAGCAGCCAAGAGGACAGCCGCAATCAGCCCCAGCATTTT	CASSQEDSRNQPQHF
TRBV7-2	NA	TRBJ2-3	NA	TGTGCCAGCAGCTCCTATAGCACAGATACGCAGTATTTT	CASSSYSTDTQYF
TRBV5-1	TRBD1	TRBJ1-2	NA	TGCGCCAGCAGCCCTGGACAGGGGGGCTATGGCTACACCTTC	CASSPGQGGYGYTF